This T cell receptor (beta chain) was recovered during a study of blood T cell repertoires in COVID-19. V gave up 4 bases and J gave up 7 bases; unmatched junction bases: 14. The CDR3 sequence is 16 residues long. The germline V gene has CDR1 SGHDT and CDR2 YYEEEE. Clones were sequenced by immunoSEQ multiplex PCR, and TCRdb holds only the in-frame ones, with some missing. Here the sample spans approximately 310,000 clones, less than 85% being singletons. The chain employs TRBV5-6 and TRBJ2-1, with 7 bases lining up with TRBD1. The clonotype was recovered from a woman in her thirties who had been exposed to COVID-19. The material sequenced was PBMCs or T cells enriched from blood (not recorded which). The CDR3 nucleotides are TGTGCCAGCAGCCCGGGCTGGGGCAGGGGGAAAAATGAGCAGTTCTTC. Translation gives CASSPGWGRGKNEQFF.